This TCR beta chain was identified during a study of hypomethylating agent response in myelodysplastic syndrome. About the study: Patients received azacitidine (about 70% of the 11) or decitabine (3 of 11). Study-level results: Only about 11 patients were analyzed in this small cohort.

Comments on this clone: Its target is unknown.

Authors' methods: Previously reported viral-epitope specificity per VDJdb covered about 1.5% of about 160,000 unique clonotypes. TCRdb keeps only in-frame clones here, not all; method: immunoSEQ multiplex PCR. For V, J and clone size, that table is used; D and trimming come from the DNA. The top ten hold just over 9.5% of the sample, which has around 6,600 clones, almost 85% seen once. The CDR3 runs to 15 residues. CDR1 LNHDA and CDR2 SQIVND come from the germline V gene (reference sequence). V was pared by 1 base and J by 4 bases, with 13 bases between. The TCR comes from a human donor with myelodysplastic syndrome. This chain links TRBV19 with TRBJ1-1, with D perhaps TRBD1 (5 bases). The source material was bone marrow, sampled before or after starting hypomethylating agent treatment for myelodysplastic syndrome (not recorded which). CDR3 protein: CASSIGDLRGTEAFF. The CDR3 region has the DNA TGTGCCAGTAGTATAGGGGACTTAAGGGGCACTGAAGCTTTCTTT.